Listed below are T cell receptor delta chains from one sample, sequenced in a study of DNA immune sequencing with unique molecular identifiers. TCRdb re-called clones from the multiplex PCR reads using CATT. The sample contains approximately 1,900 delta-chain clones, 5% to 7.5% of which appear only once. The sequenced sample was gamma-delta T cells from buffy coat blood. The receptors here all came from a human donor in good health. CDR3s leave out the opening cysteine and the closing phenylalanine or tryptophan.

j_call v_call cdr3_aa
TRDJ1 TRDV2 ACDTLGWGIRQSSTDKLI
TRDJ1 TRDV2 ACDTLLGDTQARGITDKLI
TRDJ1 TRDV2 ACDSLQEGREYTDKLI
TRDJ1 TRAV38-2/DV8 AYCLPTGGYPDKLI
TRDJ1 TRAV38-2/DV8 AYRTRVLGDIGTDKLI
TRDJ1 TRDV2 ACDPVGSERDTDKLI
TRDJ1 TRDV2 ACDKVSSGGYDDKLI
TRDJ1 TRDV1 ALGELPYWGINLGDKLI
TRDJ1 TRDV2 ACDTVGTGGFERLI
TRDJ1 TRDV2 ACDTVGGYSKLI
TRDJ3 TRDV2 ACDTILGDSVWDTRQMF
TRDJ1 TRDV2 ACDKLGDTRTDKLI
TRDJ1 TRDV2 ACDTVGVSRSTDKLI
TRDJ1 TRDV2 ACLPLGDSKNTDKLI
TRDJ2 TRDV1 ALGEPSALGVTFALTAQLF
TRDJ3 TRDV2 ACDPVKTGGLLDTRQMF
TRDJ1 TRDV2 ACDSILGDTYKNKLI
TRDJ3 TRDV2 ACDKLGDSNSWDTRQMF
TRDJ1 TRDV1 ALGKALSTVWGTPNTDKLI
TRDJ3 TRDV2 ACDILLGTSSWDTRQMF
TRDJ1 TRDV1 ALGELEALPIWGWTSYTDKLI
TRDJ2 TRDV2 ACETMGDLNLTAQLF
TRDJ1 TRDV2 ACDRELEGDTDKLI
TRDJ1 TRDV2 ACDPLVRGSPGVDKLI
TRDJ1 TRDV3 AFHSSTDKLI
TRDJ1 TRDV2 ACDTVRLGDTRPNTDKLI
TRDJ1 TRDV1 ALGEQGPSPSYPWKGYWGFTPTYTDKLI
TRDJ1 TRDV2 ACDSLLGDTPYTDKLI
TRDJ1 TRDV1 ALGERPPRGIRIGGTDKLI
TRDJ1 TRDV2 ACDTMVFHTDKLI
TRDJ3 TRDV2 ACDTAGGPSSSWDTRQMF
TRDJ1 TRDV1 ALGDGAQGHWGGDKLI
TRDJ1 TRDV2 ACDTLLGGDKLI
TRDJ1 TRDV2 ACDTLGDTSDKLI
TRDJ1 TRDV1 ALGEPAFLRLELI
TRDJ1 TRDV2 ACDKVGILGYTDKLI
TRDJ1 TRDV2 ACEGLGDTLPDKLI
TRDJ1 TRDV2 ACDPLGERADKLI
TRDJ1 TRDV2 ACDPVGLLQLGGGYANDKLI
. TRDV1 ALGELSYAAGGYRRDKLI
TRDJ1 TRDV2 ACDPIGSLGDPGGYTDKLI
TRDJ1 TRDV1 ALGEDPSYFHWGGPFTDKLI
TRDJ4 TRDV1 ALGEARRSFLKYWGGRPLI
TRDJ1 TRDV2 ACDTLGDTGHTDKLI